The entry that follows covers one T cell receptor beta chain sequence. The data originate from a study of identical twins. A universal primer site was created by template switching, with the cDNA bearing unique molecular identifiers. TCRdb recomputed calls from the 5' RACE reads with MiXCR, one row per CDR3 protein. The table has 500,000 to 600,000 distinct CDR3 sequences, under 25% seen once. Germline V gene sequence: CDR1 DFQATT, CDR2 SNEGSKA (reference sequence). J was trimmed by 12 bases and V by 2 bases; bases with no gene match: 0. The CDR3 has 10 residues. These same data were also listed under a study on T cells expressing NK-cell markers. From that second work: Expanded NKG2C+ T cell clones were not confirmed as HCMV-specific.

Sequenced input: CD4+ T cells sorted from blood. This clonotype originated in a woman aged 18-29 years in good health. This chain uses TRBV20-1 with TRBJ2-4; 8 nucleotides match TRBD1. The CDR3 region has the DNA TGCAGTGCTAGACAGGGGGCTCAGTACTTC. Protein product: CSARQGAQYF.